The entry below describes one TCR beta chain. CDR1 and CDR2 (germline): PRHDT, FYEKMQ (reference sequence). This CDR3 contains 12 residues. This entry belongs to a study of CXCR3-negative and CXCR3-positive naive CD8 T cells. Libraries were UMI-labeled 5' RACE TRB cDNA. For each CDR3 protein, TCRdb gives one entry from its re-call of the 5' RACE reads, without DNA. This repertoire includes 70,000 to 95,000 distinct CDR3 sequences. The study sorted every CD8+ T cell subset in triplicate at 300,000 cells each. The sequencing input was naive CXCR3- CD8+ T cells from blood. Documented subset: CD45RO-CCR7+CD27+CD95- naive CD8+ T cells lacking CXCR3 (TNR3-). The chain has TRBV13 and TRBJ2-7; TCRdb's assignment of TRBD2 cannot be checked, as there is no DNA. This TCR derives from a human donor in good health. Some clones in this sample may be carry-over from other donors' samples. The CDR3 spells CASSIGPFEQYF.